This T cell receptor (beta chain) was recorded in a study of response to subunit inactivated influenza vaccine. The CDR3 covers 15 residues. Germline CDR1 MDHEN, CDR2 SYDVKM. Trimming shortened V by 1 base and J by 5 bases, and 14 bases separated the two germline ends. Regarding the study as a whole: A suggestion made by the authors is that each seasonal influenza vaccination recruits few new T cells.

MiXCR was run by TCRdb on the RT-PCR reads, yielding one entry per CDR3 protein. The sample yields 300,000 to 350,000 distinct CDR3 sequences, roughly 22% seen once. This clonotype was counted a few times. Antigen specificity is unknown. This clonotype originated in a man aged 50 to 69 who received an inactivated influenza vaccine. The specimen was PBMCs from blood, collected about 20 months after vaccination. The genes are TRBV28 and TRBJ1-1; TRBD1 might be the D (5 bases). The DNA of the CDR3 is TGTGCCAGCAGTTTATTCTTGGGGGGTCAAACTGAAGCTTTCTTT. Residues: CASSLFLGGQTEAFF.